These T cell receptor beta chains were read from a single sample in a study of long-term antiretroviral therapy in people with HIV. Clones were read by immunoSEQ multiplex PCR, and TCRdb kept only the in-frame ones, dropping some. The table has 35,000 to 45,000 clones, around 94% seen once. Sequencing was performed on unsorted PBMCs, taken 4.1 years after starting antiretroviral therapy. The source is a woman aged 45-59 years with HIV. Both conserved end residues are part of each CDR3. A D gene is named only where the DNA matches it firmly. Not every row has a clone size; where given, it reads once, few, many or a size class.

TGCGCCAGCAGCTTGGGTGGCAGAGATAATTCACCCCTCCACTTT CASSLGGRDNSPLHF TRBJ1-6 - - TRBV5-1
TGTGCCACCAGCAGAGGGAGGCAGGTCGGTGGTTACGAGCAGTACTTC CATSRGRQVGGYEQYF TRBJ2-7 - - TRBV15
TGTGCCAGCAGCCAGAGGGAGACCCAGTACTTC CASSQRETQYF TRBJ2-5 - - TRBV5-8
TGTGCCAGTAGTATTGGGGGGCAGGGTGGGGATACGCAGTATTTT CASSIGGQGGDTQYF TRBJ2-3 - - TRBV19
TGTGCCAGCAGCACCCGACAGGAAGCATTTTCCTCCTACGAGCAGTACTTC CASSTRQEAFSSYEQYF TRBJ2-7 - - TRBV7-2
TGCGCCAGCAGCTTTATTAGCGGGGGGAGCACCGGGGAGCTGTTTTTT CASSFISGGSTGELFF TRBJ2-2 TRBD2 - TRBV5-1
TGTGCCAGCAGCTTGCGAGGCTCCGTCGAGCAGTACTTC CASSLRGSVEQYF TRBJ2-7 - - TRBV13
TGCGCCAGCAGCCAGCTCGGGGGGGCGGAGACCCAGTACTTC CASSQLGGAETQYF TRBJ2-5 TRBD2 - TRBV5-1
TGTGCCAGCTCACCGCCTGGACAGGCCATCGGTGGCTCTGGAAACACCATATATTTT CASSPPGQAIGGSGNTIYF TRBJ1-3 TRBD1 - TRBV18
TGTGCCATCAGTGCGACAGAATATCAGCCCCAGCATTTT CAISATEYQPQHF TRBJ1-5 - - TRBV10-3
TGTGCCAGTAGTGCCCACTCTAGCGGAGTCACAGATACGCAGTATTTT CASSAHSSGVTDTQYF TRBJ2-3 TRBD2 - TRBV19
TGCGCCAGCAGCCAAGTTCCACAGGGGTCCGGGGCCAACGTCCTGACTTTC CASSQVPQGSGANVLTF TRBJ2-6 TRBD1 - TRBV4-1
TGTGCCAGCAGCTTTGGGACAGGGTTGGAGACCCAGTACTTC CASSFGTGLETQYF TRBJ2-5 TRBD1 - TRBV7-2
TGTGCCAGCAGGACAGGTAGGAACACTGAAGCTTTCTTT CASRTGRNTEAFF TRBJ1-1 - - TRBV6-1
TGTGCCAGCAGCACATCGGCCCCTGGGCCCCAGCATTTT CASSTSAPGPQHF TRBJ1-5 - - TRBV7-2
TGTGCCAGCAAGACAGGAGCCTCCAATCAGCCCCAGCATTTT CASKTGASNQPQHF TRBJ1-5 - - TRBV10-3
TGTGCCATCAGTGAGTCGAATGACAGGGGGCGCGGGCAGCCCCAGCATTTT CAISESNDRGRGQPQHF TRBJ1-5 TRBD1 - TRBV10-3
TGTGCCAGCAGCTCCGGGACAGGGGGAGGTCAAGAGACCCAGTACTTC CASSSGTGGGQETQYF TRBJ2-5 TRBD1 - TRBV7-2
TGTGCCAGCAGGACGACAGGGCTGGGCACTGAAGCTTTCTTT CASRTTGLGTEAFF TRBJ1-1 TRBD1 few TRBV5-6
TGTGCCAGTAGTATAGACGCGACAGGGCCCTACGAGCAGTACTTC CASSIDATGPYEQYF TRBJ2-7 TRBD1 - TRBV19
TGTGCCAGCAGTCCTGGCCGGACAGTTCGTAGGTACACCTTC CASSPGRTVRRYTF TRBJ1-2 - - TRBV6-5